Following are 23 T cell receptor beta chains from one sample sequenced in a study of human T cells and chemical hapten exposure (dated by TCRdb to the early 2020s). The sample's time point label, decoded: patch test 2, 6 weeks after DPC sensitization. What the treatment or condition label conveys for this sample: therapeutic diphenylcyclopropenone sensitization with weekly scalp DPC. The library was prepared using RACE. Sequencer: NextSeq 500. Clones were called with MiXCR by TCRdb after fastp trimmed the public reads at Q25, and only in-frame beta chains were retained. Every entry covers one CDR3 protein and lists the most common genes and DNA from its rows. The sample includes about 380,000 distinct CDR3 sequences, with around 6% observed a single time. The biggest ten clones account for around 5.8% of the sample. This material consisted of whole blood, taken in connection with sensitization to the hapten diphenylcyclopropenone (DPC). These receptor sequences come from a woman under 30 with alopecia areata. Some clones in this sample may be carry-over from other donors' samples.

This clonotype turned up a few times. CDR3 in DNA: TGCAGTGCTAAACTAGCGGGGTGGTCGGGCACAGATACGCAGTATTTT. It specifies CSAKLAGWSGTDTQYF. The gene calls are TRBV20-1 and TRBJ2-3; 10 bases map to TRBD2. CDR3 length equals 16 residues. The ends lost 4 bases at V and 1 base at J; junction bases unmatched: 8. The germline V gene encodes CDR1 DFQATT and CDR2 SNEGSKA (reference sequence).

This clonotype was recorded many times. The CDR3 bases are TGTGCCAGCAGCCAAAGAGGGGACAGGGAAAACAATGAGCAGTTCTTC. Translated, it gives CASSQRGDRENNEQFF. The chain carries TRBV3-1 and TRBJ2-1, with 9 bases that match TRBD1. The CDR3 is made up of 16 amino acids. CDR1 LGHDT and CDR2 YNNKEL come from the germline V gene (reference sequence). Trimming removed 2 bases from V and 5 bases from J; junction bases left unmatched: 7.

Ten or more counts support this clonotype. This rearrangement joins TRBV6-5 to TRBJ1-1; D not certain. The V end was cut by 5 bases, the J end by 2 bases, with 9 bases between. Germline assignment: CDR1 MNHEY and CDR2 SVGAGI. The CDR3 covers 13 residues. The CDR3 is CASSKGGNTEAFF. CDR3 sequence (DNA): TGTGCCAGCAGTAAAGGAGGTAACACTGAAGCTTTCTTT.

Only a few counts were recorded for this clonotype. V gene TRBV20-1 combines with J gene TRBJ1-1, with 8 bases lining up with TRBD1. The germline V gene encodes CDR1 DFQATT and CDR2 SNEGSKA (reference sequence). There are 12 residues in the CDR3. CDR3 coding DNA: TGCAGGGGAGTGGACAGGGCTTATGAAGCTTTCTTT. This sequence encodes CRGVDRAYEAFF.

This clonotype was counted at least ten times. The chain carries TRBV29-1 and TRBJ1-1, with D possibly TRBD1 on 5 matching bases. The CDR3 is 13 residues long. Per germline, CDR1 SQVTM and CDR2 ANQGSEA. Trimming removed 4 bases at V and 0 bases at J, with 9 bases between. The CDR3 coding sequence is TGCAGCGTTGGCAGGGCCCTGAACACTGAAGCTTTCTTT. Encoded protein: CSVGRALNTEAFF.

There are a few counts of this clonotype. The chain couples TRBV5-1 to TRBJ2-7; D is possibly TRBD1 or TRBD2 (5 bases each). The CDR3 loop spans 14 amino acids. The ends were cut back, 4 bases at V and 0 bases at J, with 11 bases in the middle. Germline loops: CDR1 SGHRS, CDR2 YFSETQ. The CDR3 nucleotides read TGCGCCAGCAGCCAGGGACCGGCCTCCTACGAGCAGTACTTC. Translated: CASSQGPASYEQYF.

This clonotype was counted at least ten times. The chain recombines TRBV7-9 with TRBJ2-2; D gene uncertain. The V and J ends lost 5 bases and 1 base respectively, with 8 bases between them. The V gene's germline CDR1 is SEHNR and CDR2 FQNEAQ (reference sequence). The CDR3 sequence is 14 residues long. The CDR3: CASSPDLNTGELFF. CDR3 in DNA: TGTGCCAGCAGCCCCGACTTGAACACCGGGGAGCTGTTTTTT.

The sample holds many counts of this clonotype. The chain is built from TRBV29-1 and TRBJ2-5; D remains ambiguous. V lost 3 bases to trimming and J lost 4 bases, with 12 bases between them. The germline gives CDR1 SQVTM, CDR2 ANQGSEA. The CDR3 runs 13 residues. CDR3 DNA sequence: TGCAGCGTTGACAAGGGTTTTGGAGAGACCCAGTACTTC. This sequence encodes CSVDKGFGETQYF.

The CDR3 DNA is TGTGCCAGCAGTTTAACGGGGTGGTGGGATAGGGTGCTTGGAACAGATACGCAGTATTTT. Translating gives CASSLTGWWDRVLGTDTQYF. V usage is TRBV27 and J usage is TRBJ2-3; tentatively, D is TRBD2 (5 bases). In germline, CDR1 is MNHEY, CDR2 SMNVEV (reference sequence). This CDR3 is 20 amino acids long. V lost 2 bases and J 3 bases, leaving 27 bases between the germline ends.

V usage is TRBV12-3 or TRBV12-4 and J usage is TRBJ1-2; D unclear. The CDR3 spans 16 residues. Deletions cut 3 bases from V and 2 bases from J, with 16 bases between. CDR3 region: CASSFGPPRRNYGYTF. The CDR3 nucleotides are TGTGCCAGCAGTTTCGGGCCCCCCCGGCGGAACTATGGCTACACCTTC.

This chain uses TRBV2 with TRBJ2-1; D is possibly TRBD2 (5 bases). The CDR3 length is 14 residues. Germline V gives CDR1 SNHLY, CDR2 FYNNEI. Trimming took off 7 bases at V and 3 bases at J, with 13 bases between the two ends. The CDR3 region has the DNA TGTGCCAGCATACCGGGGTATTACTACAATGAGCAGTTCTTC. Translation: CASIPGYYYNEQFF.

The rearrangement joins TRBV7-8 to TRBJ1-4; D is uncertain. Trimming took 5 bases from V and 7 from J, leaving 14 bases between them. CDR3 length: 14 amino acids. Germline CDR1 is SGHVS and CDR2 is FQNEAQ. CDR3 protein: CASSPPIGSEKLFF. CDR3 in DNA: TGTGCCAGCAGCCCCCCGATAGGGAGTGAAAAACTGTTTTTT.

This chain joins TRBV20-1 and TRBJ2-2, with D hard to call. In germline, CDR1 is DFQATT, CDR2 SNEGSKA (reference sequence). The CDR3 is made up of 12 amino acids. Trimming removed 7 bases at V and 6 bases at J, with 12 bases between. The CDR3 sequence: CSVRGRSGELFF. DNA of the CDR3: TGCAGTGTACGAGGTCGGTCCGGGGAGCTGTTTTTT.

The chain recombines TRBV2 with TRBJ2-6; no firm D call. V shed 3 bases and J shed 0 bases, with 12 bases lying between them. Germline loops: CDR1 SNHLY, CDR2 FYNNEI. CDR3 length: 17 amino acids. The CDR3 DNA reads TGTGCCAGCAGTGACCCCTTTTCGAGCTCTGGGGCCAACGTCCTGACTTTC. It codes for CASSDPFSSSGANVLTF.

This clonotype has just a few counts. This chain joins TRBV6-1 and TRBJ2-7; D gene unclear. Between the trimmed V and J ends, which lost 3 bases and 9 bases, there was a span of 12 bases. In germline, CDR1 is MNHNS, CDR2 SASEGT. The CDR3 totals 12 residues. The CDR3 sequence: CASSDVATLQYF. CDR3 nucleotides: TGTGCCAGCAGTGATGTGGCGACTTTGCAGTACTTC.

This clonotype has more than one count but fewer than ten. The V gene is TRBV5-1, the J gene TRBJ2-5, with 9 bases fitting TRBD1. The germline V gene has CDR1 SGHRS and CDR2 YFSETQ. Losses at the gene ends were 4 bases for V and 5 bases for J; bases not matched to a gene: 6. CDR3 length equals 14 residues. Written as DNA, the CDR3 is TGCGCCAGCAGCGATACAGGGGGCGCTGAGACCCAGTACTTC. Its translation: CASSDTGGAETQYF.

This clonotype showed up many times. Written as DNA, the CDR3 is TGTGCCAGTAGTGCGGGCCGGTACAATGAGCAGTTCTTC. This gives the protein CASSAGRYNEQFF. This chain joins TRBV19 and TRBJ2-1, with D possibly being TRBD2 (5 bases). The germline V and J ends were trimmed by 5 bases and 4 bases, with 9 bases remaining between them. Germline V gene sequence: CDR1 LNHDA, CDR2 SQIVND (reference sequence). This CDR3 is built from 13 residues.

The J gene is TRBJ2-3, the V gene TRBV7-9; 9 nucleotides align to TRBD1. The V segment lost 0 bases and the J segment 2 bases; nucleotides outside the gene matches: 3. Germline values: CDR1 SEHNR, CDR2 FQNEAQ (reference sequence). The CDR3 is made up of 16 amino acids. As DNA, the CDR3 is TGTGCCAGCAGCTTAGCTGGACAGGGGCTCACAGATACGCAGTATTTT. This translates into CASSLAGQGLTDTQYF.

This clonotype appeared many times. V and J are TRBV9 and TRBJ2-3, with D maybe TRBD2 (6 bases). Per the germline V gene, CDR1 is SGDLS and CDR2 is YYNGEE. V lost 0 bases to trimming and J lost 1 base, with 9 bases between them. The CDR3 contains 15 residues. The DNA for the CDR3 is TGTGCCAGCAGCGTAGCGGGGGTCGGCACAGATACGCAGTATTTT. It is translated as CASSVAGVGTDTQYF.

This clonotype occurred a few times. This chain links TRBV6-2 or TRBV6-3 with TRBJ1-1, with D possibly being TRBD1 (6 bases). CDR3 length: 15 amino acids. Deletions cut 6 bases from V and 4 bases from J, with 18 bases between. Germline lookup yields CDR1 MNHEY and CDR2 SVGEGT. The CDR3 spells CASRSNWGASTEAFF. CDR3 nucleotides: TGTGCCAGCAGGTCAAATTGGGGGGCTAGCACTGAAGCTTTCTTT.

This clonotype was picked up a small number of times. The CDR3 protein is CASSPPMAGALGTAYEQYF. The CDR3 DNA is TGTGCCAGCAGCCCCCCTATGGCGGGGGCCCTTGGAACAGCCTACGAGCAGTACTTC. The chain links TRBV11-2 to TRBJ2-7, with D perhaps matching TRBD2 (7 bases). The V end lost 5 bases, the J end lost 2 bases, and 28 bases lay between the germline ends. The germline V gene encodes CDR1 SGHAT and CDR2 FQNNGV. This CDR3 region has 19 residues.

The rearrangement joins TRBV27 to TRBJ2-3, with D hard to call. Germline CDR1 is MNHEY and CDR2 is SMNVEV (reference sequence). CDR3 size: 14 residues. Between the trimmed V and J ends, which lost 3 bases and 5 bases, there was a span of 12 bases. The chain's CDR3 is CASSLGDMLDTQYF. CDR3 nucleotides: TGTGCCAGCAGTTTGGGTGACATGCTAGATACGCAGTATTTT.

To note about this clonotype: This may be a read error: a much more frequent sequence differs by one nucleotide. The chain combines TRBV15 with TRBJ2-2; D uncertain. The CDR3 sequence is 13 residues long. Germline V CDR1 and CDR2: LNHNV, YYDKDF (reference sequence). The CDR3 nucleotides are TGTGCCGCCAGCAGAGATTATGCCGGGGAGCTGTTTTTT. Translated, it gives CAASRDYAGELFF.